This TCR beta chain was identified in a study of blood T cell repertoires in COVID-19. Overall study context: COVID-19 samples collected from the United States, Italy and Spain covered acute and convalescent phases. Nucleic acid was either cDNA or gDNA, and it came from T cells, B-cell-depleted T cells, or PBMCs.

Source study methods: How many nucleated cells were present was estimated from reference gene primer amplification. TCRdb's table, derived via immunoSEQ multiplex PCR, lists solely in-frame clones and lacks some. D and trimming come from the DNA, and the V and J calls and clone size come from that table. The sample lists approximately 97,000 clones, 75% to 95% occurring once. This CDR3 region has 14 residues. The germline V gene encodes CDR1 SQVTM and CDR2 ANQGSEA. V was shortened by 6 bases and J by 5 bases, with 16 bases between the two germline ends. The chain is built from TRBV29-1 and TRBJ2-2; D uncertain. Source material: peripheral blood. The source is a man between 18 and 35 years old with acute or convalescent COVID-19. CDR3 in DNA: TGCAGCGTCCTCGTAGGCTTCGGGACCGGGGAGCTGTTTTTT. Its translation: CSVLVGFGTGELFF.